Listed here is a single T cell receptor (beta chain). Its antigen is as yet unknown. Time point defined: week 23, last vaccination. Each dose delivered 300 ug of mutant IDH1 20-mer peptide subcutaneously with imiquimod. The entry originates in a study of a mutant IDH1 vaccine in newly diagnosed glioma. Study context: All eight of the vaccinations patients received fell in weeks 1, 3, 5, 7, 11, 15, 19 and 23. The first vaccination came 4-6 weeks after radiotherapy alone, or with temozolomide cycles. Of treated patients, roughly 62% were men and roughly 40% women, averaging around 40 years. Radiotherapy, temozolomide, or both had been given previously, and both were given to most.

The V end lost 0 bases, the J end lost 3 bases, and 17 bases lay between the germline ends. Germline V gene sequence: CDR1 LGHNA, CDR2 YSLEER. CDR3 length: 17 residues. The method was immunoSEQ multiplex PCR; TCRdb's version includes in-frame clones alone and lacks a portion of them. The sample lists 29,000 or so clones, around 80% occurring once. This receptor was taken from a woman between 18 and 29 years old with glioma. The starting material was PBMCs, obtained from a glioma patient whose treatment included an IDH1 peptide vaccine. V and J are TRBV4-3 and TRBJ1-1; a possible D gene is TRBD1 (6 bases). The CDR3 nucleotides read TGCGCCAGCAGCCAAGATGGGGGGCGTCTACGCTACACTGAAGCTTTCTTT. Its protein product is CASSQDGGRLRYTEAFF.